A single sample gave rise to the 11 T cell receptor beta chains below, sequenced in a study of radiation and T cells in renal cell carcinoma. Data came from immunoSEQ multiplex PCR; TCRdb stores just in-frame clones and leaves some out. The repertoire holds about 140,000 clones, with approximately 87% as singletons. The time point denotes: baseline pretreatment blood. Indicated treatment: 15 Gy SBRT to primary tumor, nephrectomy 4 weeks later. Specimen: blood, collected from a patient whose treatment included radiotherapy and nephrectomy. These TCRs come from a woman between 50 and 59 years old with renal cell carcinoma.

The chain links TRBV7-2 to TRBJ2-2; 10 bases are shared with TRBD1. The V gene's germline CDR1 is SGHTA and CDR2 FQGNSA. This CDR3 is 16 amino acids long. With V trimmed by 6 bases and J by 0 bases, 4 bases remained unmatched. Here the CDR3 DNA reads TGTGCCAGCAGACATGACAGGGGGCCGAACACCGGGGAGCTGTTTTTT. This codes for CASRHDRGPNTGELFF.

The chain uses TRBV7-6 and TRBJ2-7; tentatively, D is TRBD1 (5 bases). Trimming removed 3 bases from V and 2 bases from J, with 17 bases in between. The CDR3 has 16 residues. Germline CDR1 SGHVS, CDR2 FNYEAQ. The CDR3 spells CASSLFLGRVPYEQYF. In DNA form, the CDR3 reads TGTGCCAGCAGCTTGTTTCTAGGCAGGGTCCCCTACGAGCAGTACTTC.

The J gene is TRBJ1-2, the V gene TRBV5-6; perhaps TRBD1 as D (6 bases). The CDR3 sequence is 15 residues long. V lost 2 bases, J lost 4 bases, and 15 bases lay in between. The germline V gene has CDR1 SGHDT and CDR2 YYEEEE. CDR3 sequence: CASSLSGGQSYGYTF. The CDR3 DNA is TGTGCCAGCAGCTTATCCGGGGGGCAGAGCTATGGCTACACCTTC. The full variable domain, rest sourced from reference TRBV5-6 and TRBJ1-2, is DAGVTQSPTHLIKTRGQQVTLRCSPKSGHDTVSWYQQALGQGPQFIFQYYEEEERQRGNFPDRFSGHQFPNYSSELNVNALLLGDSALYLCASSLSGGQSYGYTFGSGTRLTVV.

The genes are TRBV9 and TRBJ2-3, with a tentative D call TRBD1 (5 bases). This CDR3 contains 17 residues. V shed 0 bases and J shed 1 base, with 15 bases lying between them. Germline assignment: CDR1 SGDLS and CDR2 YYNGEE. Here the CDR3 DNA reads TGTGCCAGCAGCGTAGCTCGGGTTCAGGGTGGCACAGATACGCAGTATTTT. Protein sequence: CASSVARVQGGTDTQYF.

The CDR3, as DNA: TGTGCTAGTAGGGAGAGCAGGACAGATACGCAGTATTTT. This sequence encodes CASRESRTDTQYF. The chain has TRBV12-5 and TRBJ2-3; the D gene is possibly TRBD2 (5 bases). CDR1 is LGHNT and CDR2 is FRNRAP in the germline V gene. The CDR3 runs 13 residues. V was clipped by 8 bases and J by 3 bases, with 12 bases between them.

V is TRBV9 and J is TRBJ1-1; 9 bases line up with TRBD1. Germline trimming cut 4 bases from V and 4 bases from J; bases unmatched to any gene: 5. Germline V gene data show CDR1 as SGDLS and CDR2 as YYNGEE. This CDR3 comprises 14 residues. The CDR3 nucleotides are TGTGCCAGCAGCACACTGACAGGGGGCACTGAAGCTTTCTTT. Translation: CASSTLTGGTEAFF.

DNA of the CDR3: TGTGCTAGTGGTTTTCTAGAGGATGAGCAGTTCTTC. It codes for CASGFLEDEQFF. This chain connects TRBV12-5 to TRBJ2-1; D unresolved. CDR3 length equals 12 residues. The germline V gene encodes CDR1 LGHNT and CDR2 FRNRAP. Trimming cost V 3 bases and J 8 bases, with 8 bases left between them.

V is TRBV2 and J is TRBJ1-5; perhaps TRBD1 as D (5 bases). Germline CDR1 reads SNHLY; CDR2 reads FYNNEI. The CDR3 consists of 16 residues. The ends were cut back, 5 bases at V and 2 bases at J, with 16 bases in the middle. CDR3 nucleotides: TGTGCCAGCAGTCCCCCCACGGGGGGTGGCAATCAGCCCCAGCATTTT. Translating it yields CASSPPTGGGNQPQHF.

The chain couples TRBV10-2 to TRBJ1-4, with D uncertain. The CDR3 spans 13 residues. Germline-derived CDR1 and CDR2 are WSHSY and SAAADI. Trimming left V 3 bases short and J 4 bases short, with 6 bases between. This CDR3 is CASSEHLNEKLFF. The DNA for the CDR3 is TGCGCCAGCAGTGAACACCTTAATGAAAAACTGTTTTTT.

The chain employs TRBV11-2 and TRBJ2-2; D not certain. Between the trimmed V and J ends, which lost 5 bases and 3 bases, there was a span of 13 bases. CDR1 and CDR2 from the germline V gene are SGHAT and FQNNGV. This CDR3 region has 15 residues. The CDR3 DNA sequence: TGTGCCAGCAGCCCCGGTTCGGCGTACACCGGGGAGCTGTTTTTT. This encodes CASSPGSAYTGELFF.

The rearrangement joins TRBV9 to TRBJ2-2; possible D gene TRBD1, 6 bases. V dropped 0 bases and J dropped 3 bases, with 6 bases sitting between them. CDR3 length equals 14 residues. The germline gives CDR1 SGDLS, CDR2 YYNGEE. This CDR3 is CASSVDRDTGELFF. The DNA for the CDR3 is TGTGCCAGCAGCGTAGACAGGGACACCGGGGAGCTGTTTTTT.